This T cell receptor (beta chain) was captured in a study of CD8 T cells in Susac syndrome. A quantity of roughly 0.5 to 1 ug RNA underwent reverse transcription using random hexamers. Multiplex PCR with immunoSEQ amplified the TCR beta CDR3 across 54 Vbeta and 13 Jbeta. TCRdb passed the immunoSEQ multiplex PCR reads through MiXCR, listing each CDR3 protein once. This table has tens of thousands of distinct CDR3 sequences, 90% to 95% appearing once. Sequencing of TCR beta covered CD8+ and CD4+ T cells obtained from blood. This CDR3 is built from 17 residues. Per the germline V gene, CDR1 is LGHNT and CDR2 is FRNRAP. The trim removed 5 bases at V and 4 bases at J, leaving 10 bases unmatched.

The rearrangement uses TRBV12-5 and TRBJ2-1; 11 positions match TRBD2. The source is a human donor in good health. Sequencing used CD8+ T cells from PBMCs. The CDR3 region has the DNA TGTGCTAGTGGTATAAACCCGGGACTAGCGGATTACAATGAGCAGTTCTTC. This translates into CASGINPGLADYNEQFF. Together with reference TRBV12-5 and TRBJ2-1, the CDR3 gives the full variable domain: DARVTQTPRHKVTEMGQEVTMRCQPILGHNTVFWYRQTMMQGLELLAYFRNRAPLDDSGMPKDRFSAEMPDATLATLKIQPSEPRDSAVYFCASGINPGLADYNEQFFGPGTRLTVL.